One and the same sample provided the 9 T cell receptor beta chains below, sequenced in a study of shared clonotypes between healthy human individuals. Clones were read by immunoSEQ multiplex PCR, and TCRdb kept only the in-frame ones, dropping some. Of hundreds of thousands of clones listed, around 76% were seen once; the top ten hold around 11%. The sequencing input was PBMCs. These receptor sequences come from a middle-aged woman in good health. Some clones in this sample may be carry-over from other donors' samples.

The genes are TRBV13 and TRBJ2-7; 9 bases match TRBD1. This CDR3 has 15 amino acids. Germline trimming cut 5 bases from V and 3 bases from J; bases unmatched to any gene: 8. Germline CDR1 and CDR2: PRHDT and FYEKMQ (reference sequence). The DNA of the CDR3 is TGTGCCAGCAGCCCTGGACAGGGGACATTCTACGAGCAGTACTTC. This gives the protein CASSPGQGTFYEQYF.

J is TRBJ1-1 and V is TRBV7-2, with 7 positions matching TRBD1. Germline V gene sequence: CDR1 SGHTA, CDR2 FQGNSA. V trimming: 4 bases; J trimming: 6 bases; junction bases outside the gene matches: 5. The CDR3 is 13 amino acids. CDR3 coding DNA: TGTGCCAGCAGCTCGACAGGGAGCGCTGAAGCTTTCTTT. Translating it yields CASSSTGSAEAFF. Combining the CDR3 with reference TRBV7-2 and TRBJ1-1 gives the whole variable domain GAGVSQSPSNKVTEKGKDVELRCDPISGHTALYWYRQSLGQGLEFLIYFQGNSAPDKSGLPSDRFSAERTGGSVSTLTIQRTQQEDSAVYLCASSSTGSAEAFFGQGTRLTVV.

The V call is TRBV7-8, the J call TRBJ2-3; 11 bases match TRBD2. The V and J ends lost 5 bases and 2 bases, in that order; junction bases with no gene match: 6. Looked up from germline, CDR1 is SGHVS and CDR2 is FQNEAQ. This CDR3 is 16 amino acids long. The CDR3 DNA reads TGTGCCAGCAGCATCTGGACTAGCGGGCTCACAGATACGCAGTATTTT. Translated: CASSIWTSGLTDTQYF. Looking up the rest from reference TRBV7-8 and TRBJ2-3 gives the full variable domain: GAGVSQSPRYKVAKRGQDVALRCDPISGHVSLFWYQQALGQGPEFLTYFQNEAQLDKSGLPSDRFFAERPEGSVSTLKIQRTQQEDSAVYLCASSIWTSGLTDTQYFGPGTRLTVL.

The V gene is TRBV7-9, the J gene TRBJ2-7; the D is unclear. Germline V CDR1 and CDR2: SEHNR, FQNEAQ (reference sequence). The CDR3 extends over 14 amino acids. V lost 7 bases to trimming and J lost 0 bases, with 13 bases between them. The CDR3 DNA reads as TGTGCCAGCAAAAGAGAACCGAGCTCCTACGAGCAGTACTTC. It yields the protein CASKREPSSYEQYF. The variable domain in full, completed from reference TRBV7-9 and TRBJ2-7, reads DTGVSQNPRHKITKRGQNVTFRCDPISEHNRLYWYRQTLGQGPEFLTYFQNEAQLEKSRLLSDRFSAERPKGSFSTLEIQRTEQGDSAMYLCASKREPSSYEQYFGPGTRLTVT.

This chain uses TRBV18 with TRBJ1-3; 7 nucleotides match TRBD1. J lost 0 bases, V lost 3 bases, and 5 bases had no gene match. The length of the CDR3 is 16 residues. CDR1 and CDR2 (germline): KGHSH, LQKENI. CDR3 sequence reads: CASSPDGTASGNTIYF. The CDR3 DNA reads as TGTGCCAGCTCACCGGATGGGACAGCCTCTGGAAACACCATATATTTT.

The J gene is TRBJ1-1, the V gene TRBV5-1; a possible D gene is TRBD1 (6 bases). Germline V lookup: CDR1 SGHRS, CDR2 YFSETQ. The CDR3 runs 14 residues. Trimming pared 4 bases from V and 1 base from J, leaving 11 bases between. CDR3 DNA: TGCGCCAGCAGCGAGTTACAGGGGAACACTGAAGCTTTCTTT. As protein: CASSELQGNTEAFF.

V and J are TRBV19 and TRBJ1-1; D call uncertain. Germline V gives CDR1 LNHDA, CDR2 SQIVND (reference sequence). V was pared by 5 bases and J by 0 bases, with 13 bases between. The CDR3 is 15 amino acids. CDR3 nucleotide sequence: TGTGCCAGTAGTCCCGCCTTCCCGTTGAACACTGAAGCTTTCTTT. Its translation: CASSPAFPLNTEAFF. Together with reference TRBV19 and TRBJ1-1, the CDR3 gives the full variable domain: DGGITQSPKYLFRKEGQNVTLSCEQNLNHDAMYWYRQDPGQGLRLIYYSQIVNDFQKGDIAEGYSVSREKKESFPLTVTSAQKNPTAFYLCASSPAFPLNTEAFFGQGTRLTVV.

This clone was recorded once. The chain joins TRBV6-1 to TRBJ1-5; TRBD1 might be the D (5 bases). The CDR3 runs to 15 residues. V lost 6 bases and J 0 bases, leaving 12 bases between the germline ends. Per germline, CDR1 MNHNS and CDR2 SASEGT. The chain's CDR3 is CASRGTVNSNQPQHF. CDR3 DNA sequence: TGTGCCAGCAGGGGGACGGTTAATAGCAATCAGCCCCAGCATTTT.

In its sample, this clone was seen many times. The sample carries other DNA sequences with the same CDR3. This rearrangement joins TRBV29-1 to TRBJ1-1, with D unclear. The germline gives CDR1 SQVTM, CDR2 ANQGSEA. Trimming left V 7 bases short and J 2 bases short, with 14 bases between. This CDR3 has 13 residues. Here the CDR3 reads CSGRLRGNTEAFF. CDR3 coding DNA: TGCAGCGGTCGACTCCGGGGAAACACTGAAGCTTTCTTT.